This T cell receptor (beta chain) stems from a study of chemoradiotherapy in HPV16-positive cancers. Background on the study: Functional T-cell assays on two HPV16-positive patients' cells defined candidate HPV-specific clones and common TCR motifs. Findings and limits, study-wide: Candidate HPV-specific clones and E7-related TCR motifs grew in tumor during treatment.

The CDR3 loop spans 14 amino acids. Germline CDR1 and CDR2: SGHDN and FVKESK. Trimming removed 1 base from V and 6 bases from J, with 9 bases in between. Over chemoradiotherapy, repertoires were sampled more than once. The data were produced by immunoSEQ multiplex PCR, yet TCRdb's version contains in-frame clones alone and is incomplete. The profile shows about 4,000 clones, roughly 79% of them singletons. Regarding this clone: Antigen specificity is unknown.

The clonotype was recovered from a human donor with HPV-associated anogenital cancer. This sample was gathered from a patient who underwent chemoradiotherapy. This chain joins TRBV14 and TRBJ2-2; a weak D match, TRBD1 (6 bases). CDR3 sequence: CASSQAGVAGELFF. In DNA form, the CDR3 reads TGTGCCAGCAGCCAAGCAGGGGTTGCCGGGGAGCTGTTTTTT.